These T cell receptor beta chains were read from a single sample in a study of OX40 agonist ivuxolimab in advanced cancers. The method was immunoSEQ multiplex PCR; TCRdb's version includes in-frame clones alone and lacks a portion of them. The profile shows approximately 73,000 clones, approximately 88% of them singletons. This specimen was CD4+ or CD8+ T cells sorted from blood, taken in a trial of the OX40 agonist ivuxolimab. The receptors stem from an adult with an advanced solid tumor such as melanoma, head and neck, liver or kidney cancer. Both conserved end residues are part of each CDR3.

j_call: TRBJ1-2
v_call: TRBV5-1
cdr3_aa: CASSLAYSGLEGYTF

j_call: TRBJ2-7
v_call: TRBV10-2
cdr3_aa: CASSTGGRSGRQYF

j_call: TRBJ2-1
v_call: TRBV5-1
cdr3_aa: CASSLATAGTEEQFF

j_call: TRBJ1-4
v_call: TRBV28
cdr3_aa: CASSAATGDGKLFF

j_call: TRBJ1-1
v_call: TRBV5-1
cdr3_aa: CASSLGGDGAMNTEAFF

j_call: TRBJ2-1
v_call: TRBV19
cdr3_aa: CASSIDSWGLAGGVFF

j_call: TRBJ2-1
v_call: TRBV7-2
cdr3_aa: CASSLKPVADFTYNEQFF

j_call: TRBJ2-1
v_call: TRBV5-1
cdr3_aa: CASSPRTGDNEQFF

j_call: TRBJ2-5
v_call: TRBV27
cdr3_aa: CAVEWGETQYF

j_call: TRBJ2-1
v_call: TRBV19
cdr3_aa: CASSPGTSGRGYNEQFF